A selection of T cell receptor beta chains follows, all from one sample in a study of blood T cell repertoires in COVID-19. Data came from immunoSEQ multiplex PCR; TCRdb stores just in-frame clones and leaves some out. The table lists approximately 320,000 clones, about 82% of them singletons, with roughly 7.8% in the top ten. Sequences were obtained from peripheral blood. These receptors all come from a human donor in a cohort sampled during active COVID-19. Each CDR3 is given with its conserved first and last residue. The D gene is left open where the match is weak. Part of the rows lack a size; the others show once, few, many or a class for expanded clones.

clone size,D gene,V gene,J gene,CDR3 protein,CDR3 DNA
NA,NA,TRBV19,TRBJ1-1,CASSIPGNSNAFF,TGTGCCAGTAGTATTCCGGGGAACTCCAACGCTTTCTTT
few,NA,TRBV6-4,TRBJ1-6,CASSDTDNSPLHF,TGTGCCAGCAGTGATACAGATAATTCACCCCTCCACTTT
once,NA,TRBV7-9,TRBJ2-7,CASSFPGAGNEQYF,TGTGCCAGCAGCTTCCCAGGAGCGGGCAACGAGCAGTACTTC
NA,NA,TRBV10-2,TRBJ1-2,CATVGGDPREGYTF,TGCGCCACCGTCGGAGGGGACCCTAGAGAGGGCTACACCTTC
NA,NA,TRBV27,TRBJ1-5,CASSFRGVNQPQHF,TGTGCCAGCAGTTTTCGGGGTGTGAATCAGCCCCAGCATTTT
NA,NA,TRBV6-5,TRBJ1-1,CASKVDQTSIAFF,TGTGCCAGCAAGGTCGATCAGACTTCGATAGCTTTCTTT
NA,NA,TRBV24-1,TRBJ1-1,CATTPHQDRGTMSATEAFF,TGTGCCACCACCCCTCACCAGGACAGAGGAACTATGAGCGCGACTGAAGCTTTCTTT
NA,NA,TRBV7-9,TRBJ2-3,CASSPGGATQYF,TGTGCCAGCAGCCCCGGGGGAGCTACGCAGTATTTT
NA,TRBD1,TRBV6-5,TRBJ1-6,CASSFRTGTTRSPLHF,TGTGCCAGCAGTTTCCGGACAGGGACGACGCGGTCACCCCTCCACTTT
NA,TRBD1,TRBV7-9,TRBJ1-2,CASSWIQGDYGYTF,TGTGCCAGCAGCTGGATACAGGGGGACTATGGCTACACCTTC
NA,TRBD1,TRBV6-5,TRBJ1-2,CASSLRTGDRGYTF,TGTGCCAGCAGCCTCCGAACAGGGGACAGGGGCTACACCTTC
NA,NA,TRBV14,TRBJ2-2,CASSYKVWGLDAGELFF,TGTGCCAGCAGCTACAAGGTCTGGGGGCTGGATGCCGGGGAGCTGTTTTTT
NA,TRBD1,TRBV5-6,TRBJ2-2,CASSLVQGATGELFF,TGTGCCAGCAGCTTGGTGCAGGGGGCGACCGGGGAGCTGTTTTTT
NA,NA,TRBV7-9,TRBJ1-1,CASSDGRGTNTEAFF,TGTGCCAGCAGCGATGGACGGGGAACGAACACTGAAGCTTTCTTT
NA,NA,TRBV24-1,TRBJ1-2,CATSDSGGTYGYTF,TGTGCCACCAGTGATTCTGGGGGGACCTATGGCTACACCTTC
NA,TRBD2,TRBV6-2/TRBV6-3,TRBJ2-1,CASSYQRGDYNEQFF,TGTGCCAGCAGTTACCAGCGGGGAGATTACAATGAGCAGTTCTTC
NA,NA,TRBV10-2,TRBJ1-1,CASNLQGFDTEAFF,TGCGCCAGCAACCTCCAGGGGTTCGACACTGAAGCTTTCTTT
few,TRBD1,TRBV2,TRBJ1-2,CANPTGANYGYTF,TGTGCCAACCCGACAGGGGCTAACTATGGCTACACCTTC
NA,TRBD2,TRBV7-2,TRBJ2-4,CASSLLAGKNIQYF,TGTGCCAGCAGCCTACTAGCGGGGAAAAACATTCAGTACTTC
NA,TRBD1,TRBV7-3,TRBJ2-2,CASSLNDRVSAGELFF,TGTGCCAGCAGCTTGAACGACAGGGTCTCGGCCGGGGAGCTGTTTTTT
NA,NA,TRBV14,TRBJ1-3,CASSQSPFQVYPFGNTIYF,TGTGCCAGCAGCCAGTCCCCATTCCAGGTTTACCCCTTTGGAAACACCATATATTTT
NA,NA,TRBV3-1/TRBV3-2,TRBJ2-3,CASSERTDQRYF,TGTGCCAGCAGCGAGCGGACGGACCAGCGGTATTTT
NA,NA,TRBV30,TRBJ1-5,CAWSRDSNQPQHF,TGTGCCTGGAGCCGAGATAGCAATCAGCCCCAGCATTTT
NA,TRBD1,TRBV6-5,TRBJ1-5,CASSIGQGKGQPQHF,TGTGCCAGCAGTATCGGACAGGGGAAGGGTCAGCCCCAGCATTTT
once,NA,TRBV7-3,TRBJ1-1,CASSSTGSPSEAFF,TGTGCCAGCAGCTCAACCGGGTCCCCATCTGAAGCTTTCTTT
NA,NA,TRBV10-1,TRBJ2-2,CASSSLVPGELFF,TGCGCCAGCAGTTCGCTAGTTCCCGGGGAGCTGTTTTTT
NA,NA,TRBV30,TRBJ1-3,CAWSVLRGNTIYF,TGTGCCTGGAGTGTACTTAGAGGAAACACCATATATTTT
NA,NA,TRBV29-1,TRBJ2-2,CSVEGVLGELFF,TGCAGCGTTGAAGGAGTCCTCGGGGAGCTGTTTTTT
once,NA,TRBV15,TRBJ1-1,CATSRGTAKNTEAFF,TGTGCCACCAGCAGAGGTACAGCCAAGAACACTGAAGCTTTCTTT
NA,NA,TRBV11-2,TRBJ1-5,CASSSSDRNQPQHF,TGTGCCAGCAGCTCCTCGGACAGAAATCAGCCCCAGCATTTT
NA,TRBD2,TRBV5-1,TRBJ2-1,CASSLAPSGGANEQFF,TGCGCCAGCAGCTTGGCCCCCAGCGGGGGGGCGAATGAGCAGTTCTTC
NA,TRBD1,TRBV6-5,TRBJ1-2,CASSSGQGSGYTF,TGTGCCAGCAGTTCCGGACAGGGCTCTGGCTACACCTTC
NA,NA,TRBV20-1,TRBJ2-7,CSASEAGVTYEQYF,TGCAGTGCTAGTGAGGCAGGCGTTACCTACGAGCAGTACTTC
once,NA,TRBV7-9,TRBJ1-6,CASSLAGGSYSPLHF,TGTGCCAGCAGCTTAGCAGGGGGATCGTATTCACCCCTCCACTTT
NA,TRBD2,TRBV5-1,TRBJ2-1,CASSGLLAGGTFF,TGCGCCAGCAGCGGATTACTAGCGGGGGGGACGTTCTTC
NA,NA,TRBV10-3,TRBJ2-1,CATGDSAHNEQFF,TGTGCCACGGGGGACAGCGCTCACAATGAGCAGTTCTTC
NA,NA,TRBV30,TRBJ1-5,CAWSVQGGNQPQHF,TGTGCCTGGAGTGTACAGGGAGGCAATCAGCCCCAGCATTTT
once,TRBD1,TRBV9,TRBJ1-1,CASSDRDRGPTEAFF,TGTGCCAGCAGCGACCGGGACAGGGGGCCCACTGAAGCTTTCTTT
NA,NA,TRBV3-1/TRBV3-2,TRBJ2-1,CASSQTGFLSNEQFF,TGTGCCAGCAGCCAAACAGGGTTTCTTAGCAATGAGCAGTTCTTC
NA,TRBD2,TRBV5-1,TRBJ2-2,CASVGLGHAGELFF,TGCGCCAGCGTGGGACTAGGTCACGCCGGGGAGCTGTTTTTT
once,NA,TRBV5-6,TRBJ1-1,CASSLLTNTEAFF,TGTGCCAGCAGCTTGCTAACGAACACTGAAGCTTTCTTT
NA,TRBD2,TRBV24-1,TRBJ2-3,CATSAPWGGGETDTQYF,TGTGCCACCAGTGCCCCCTGGGGCGGGGGGGAGACAGATACGCAGTATTTT
few,NA,TRBV5-4,TRBJ1-2,CASSLEGPGWFYGYTF,TGTGCCAGCAGCTTGGAGGGGCCAGGGTGGTTCTATGGCTACACCTTC
NA,TRBD1,TRBV6-5,TRBJ1-2,CATLGGTGTNYGYTF,TGTGCCACCCTAGGGGGGACAGGTACTAACTATGGCTACACCTTC
few,TRBD2,TRBV6-5,TRBJ2-7,CASSSGTTYEQYF,TGTGCCAGCAGTAGCGGGACCACCTACGAGCAGTACTTC
NA,NA,TRBV10-3,TRBJ2-1,CAINCCSVTGNEQFF,TGTGCCATCAATTGCTGTAGTGTAACAGGCAATGAGCAGTTCTTC
NA,TRBD2,TRBV7-9,TRBJ2-3,CASSKTSGGSTDTQYF,TGTGCCAGCAGCAAGACTAGCGGGGGTAGCACAGATACGCAGTATTTT
NA,NA,TRBV5-5,TRBJ1-1,CASSLEWLKNTEAFF,TGTGCCAGCAGCTTGGAGTGGCTTAAGAACACTGAAGCTTTCTTT
NA,NA,TRBV9,TRBJ2-6,CASSVVSSGANVLTF,TGTGCCAGCAGCGTAGTCAGCTCTGGGGCCAACGTCCTGACTTTC
NA,NA,TRBV25-1,TRBJ2-6,CASTMSGANVLTF,TGTGCCAGCACTATGTCTGGGGCCAACGTCCTGACTTTC
NA,NA,TRBV19,TRBJ2-3,CASSRGQLEGDTQYF,TGTGCCAGTAGTCGCGGACAGTTAGAGGGGGATACGCAGTATTTT
NA,NA,TRBV30,TRBJ1-2,CAWAPGLYGYTF,TGTGCCTGGGCCCCGGGACTCTATGGCTACACCTTC
NA,NA,TRBV7-9,TRBJ2-1,CASSFSDVVQFF,TGTGCCAGCAGCTTTAGCGACGTTGTGCAGTTCTTC
NA,NA,TRBV30,TRBJ1-1,CAWNLRGAPGMNTEAFF,TGTGCCTGGAACCTTCGGGGGGCCCCGGGAATGAACACTGAAGCTTTCTTT